The rows below give T cell receptor beta chains drawn from one sample of a study of memory CD4+ T cells and cytomegalovirus serostatus. Clones were sequenced by immunoSEQ multiplex PCR, and TCRdb holds only the in-frame ones, with some missing. The sample records tens of thousands of clones, about 74% being singletons. The specimen was memory CD4+ T cells from blood. The receptors were gathered from an adult in good health and CMV-seronegative. The CDR3 runs from the conserved cysteine through the conserved F or W. A D gene is named only where the DNA matches it firmly. Clone size is not always given. Where it is, it says once, few, many or a class for expanded clones.

d_call j_call clone_size v_call cdr3_aa cdr3_nt
TRBD1 TRBJ2-2 NA TRBV6-1 CASSDRGRAGELFF TGTGCCAGCAGTGACAGGGGGCGGGCCGGGGAGCTGTTTTTT
NA TRBJ1-1 few TRBV9 CASSTTGGRTEAFF TGTGCCAGCAGCACTACTGGAGGGCGCACTGAAGCTTTCTTT
NA TRBJ1-2 few TRBV10-3 CAISEGGNYGYTF TGTGCCATCAGTGAGGGGGGGAACTATGGCTACACCTTC
TRBD1 TRBJ1-1 NA TRBV5-4 CASSFDRGETEAFF TGTGCCAGCAGCTTCGACAGGGGAGAAACTGAAGCTTTCTTT
NA TRBJ1-1 few TRBV5-6 CASSVVGQGRGTEAFF TGTGCCAGCAGCGTGGTAGGCCAGGGGCGGGGAACTGAAGCTTTCTTT
NA TRBJ1-2 NA TRBV30 CAWSRGNYGYTF TGTGCCTGGAGCAGGGGTAACTATGGCTACACCTTC
NA TRBJ2-2 NA TRBV7-2 CASSKQGRLSTGELFF TGTGCCAGCAGCAAACAGGGGAGGCTTAGCACCGGGGAGCTGTTTTTT
TRBD1 TRBJ2-3 NA TRBV6-6 CASRLSGTGADTQYF TGTGCCAGCAGATTATCGGGGACAGGGGCAGATACGCAGTATTTT
NA TRBJ1-1 once TRBV6-6 CASSKTGENTEAFF TGTGCCAGCAGTAAGACAGGAGAAAACACTGAAGCTTTCTTT
NA TRBJ1-5 NA TRBV7-5 CARSLSLEIGNQPQHF TGTGCCAGAAGCTTATCTCTTGAGATAGGCAATCAGCCCCAGCATTTT
TRBD1 TRBJ1-2 NA TRBV7-2 CASSGGQGTDGYTF TGTGCCAGCAGCGGGGGACAGGGGACCGATGGCTACACCTTC
TRBD2 TRBJ2-1 NA TRBV27 CASSPPGGLAGDHNEQFF TGTGCCAGCAGTCCCCCAGGTGGACTAGCGGGAGACCACAATGAGCAGTTCTTC
TRBD2 TRBJ2-7 NA TRBV11-2 CASSSLSGRAGYEQYF TGTGCCAGCAGCTCCCTTAGCGGGAGAGCAGGCTACGAGCAGTACTTC
TRBD2 TRBJ2-3 NA TRBV7-9 CASRRGGSSDTQYF TGTGCCAGCAGACGCGGGGGTAGTTCGGATACGCAGTATTTT
TRBD1 TRBJ2-1 NA TRBV30 CAWGTQGYEQFF TGTGCCTGGGGAACACAGGGGTACGAGCAGTTCTTC
TRBD1 TRBJ1-1 NA TRBV6-6 CASSQQGARTEAFF TGTGCCAGCAGTCAGCAGGGGGCGCGCACTGAAGCTTTCTTT
NA TRBJ1-3 NA TRBV7-2 CASITTGSPYSGNTIYF TGTGCCAGCATAACCACAGGGTCTCCCTACTCTGGAAACACCATATATTTT
NA TRBJ2-2 NA TRBV30 CAWGGGVNTGELFF TGTGCCTGGGGAGGAGGGGTGAACACCGGGGAGCTGTTTTTT
NA TRBJ2-7 few TRBV28 CASSPGNLNEQYF TGTGCCAGCAGTCCCGGGAACCTGAACGAGCAGTACTTC
TRBD1 TRBJ2-1 NA TRBV6-5 CASSYSGTGEVEQFF TGTGCCAGCAGTTACTCTGGGACAGGGGAAGTTGAGCAGTTCTTC
TRBD2 TRBJ2-5 NA TRBV28 CASSSPAGGLQETQYF TGTGCCAGCAGCTCGCCGGCGGGAGGGCTACAAGAGACCCAGTACTTC
NA TRBJ1-2 NA TRBV29-1 CSVDDDLKPSNYGYTF TGCAGCGTTGACGACGACCTCAAGCCCTCTAACTATGGCTACACCTTC
NA TRBJ1-2 once TRBV4-2 CASSQVREGGYTF TGTGCCAGCAGCCAAGTAAGGGAGGGTGGCTACACCTTC
NA TRBJ1-1 few TRBV6-1 CASSPMDSVNTEAFF TGTGCCAGCAGCCCTATGGACTCCGTGAACACTGAAGCTTTCTTT
NA TRBJ1-4 NA TRBV19 CASSIFGRKDNEKLFF TGTGCCAGTAGTATTTTCGGACGGAAAGATAATGAAAAACTGTTTTTT
TRBD1 TRBJ2-5 NA TRBV2 CASSEPRDREVETQYF TGTGCCAGCAGTGAACCCCGGGACAGGGAGGTCGAGACCCAGTACTTC
NA TRBJ1-4 NA TRBV18 CASSPLSRGAREKLFF TGTGCCAGCTCACCGCTCAGTCGGGGGGCGCGTGAAAAACTGTTTTTT
NA TRBJ1-5 NA TRBV15 CATSRDLRLEVQHF TGTGCCACCAGCAGAGATCTAAGGTTGGAGGTCCAGCATTTT
NA TRBJ2-7 NA TRBV4-3 CASSQERVNRDSYEQYF TGCGCCAGCAGCCAAGAAAGAGTAAACAGAGACTCCTACGAGCAGTACTTC
TRBD1 TRBJ2-6 few TRBV25-1 CASSEWGQGSSGANVLTF TGTGCCAGCAGTGAATGGGGACAGGGGAGCTCTGGGGCCAACGTCCTGACTTTC
TRBD2 TRBJ2-3 NA TRBV10-3 CAISSGETDTQYF TGTGCCATCAGTAGCGGGGAGACAGATACGCAGTATTTT
TRBD1 TRBJ2-2 few TRBV25-1 CASRSGTANTGELFF TGTGCCAGCCGCTCCGGGACAGCGAACACCGGGGAGCTGTTTTTT
NA TRBJ1-4 NA TRBV5-6 CASSLFGSTNEKLFF TGTGCCAGCAGCTTGTTTGGATCAACTAATGAAAAACTGTTTTTT
NA TRBJ1-1 NA TRBV5-6 CASSPAGSLRTEAFF TGTGCCAGCAGCCCGGCCGGTTCTCTGAGGACTGAAGCTTTCTTT
NA TRBJ1-2 NA TRBV7-9 CASSPPGNYGYTF TGTGCCAGCAGCCCACCAGGGAACTATGGCTACACCTTC
NA TRBJ1-1 few TRBV18 CASSPPGNTEAFF TGTGCCAGCTCACCACCAGGGAACACTGAAGCTTTCTTT
NA TRBJ1-3 NA TRBV4-2 CASSHGATGNTIYF TGTGCCAGCAGCCACGGGGCCACTGGAAACACCATATATTTT
NA TRBJ1-2 NA TRBV20-1 CSARDVVGYTF TGCAGTGCTAGAGATGTGGTAGGCTACACCTTC
TRBD2 TRBJ2-1 NA TRBV4-2 CASSLGLAGTEQFF TGTGCCAGCAGCCTGGGCCTAGCGGGAACTGAGCAGTTCTTC
TRBD1 TRBJ2-3 NA TRBV9 CASRPAGTGSTDTQYF TGTGCCAGCAGACCTGCCGGGACAGGGTCCACAGATACGCAGTATTTT
TRBD1 TRBJ1-2 NA TRBV10-3 CAISEGTGGAYGYTF TGTGCCATCAGCGAAGGGACAGGGGGCGCTTATGGCTACACCTTC